The T cell receptor beta chain described here comes from a study of PD-L1 blockade in urothelial cancer. On the study more broadly: Prior chemotherapy in patients spanned 0 to 3 regimens. At 6 weeks and at 3 weeks (second dose) after treatment start, blood was analyzed. A median blood sample held approximately 150,000 T cells and tens of thousands of unique TCRs.

V was trimmed by 4 bases and J by 6 bases, leaving 12 bases between them. This CDR3 is built from 13 residues. The germline V gene encodes CDR1 GTSNPN and CDR2 SVGIG (reference sequence). The investigators introduced synthetic TCR analog templates into each PCR as spikes. Assay: immunoSEQ multiplex PCR; the TCRdb copy retains only in-frame clones and omits some. The sample carries 54,000 or so clones, roughly 82% recorded once. The time point was: pretreatment peripheral blood. The starting material was PBMCs, obtained around atezolizumab (anti-PD-L1) treatment. The chain recombines TRBV30 with TRBJ2-2; tentative D call: TRBD1 (5 bases). The receptor comes from a man over 45 with urothelial cancer. The CDR3 sequence: CAWKAQGPGELFF. The CDR3 DNA follows: TGTGCCTGGAAGGCCCAGGGTCCCGGGGAGCTGTTTTTT.